The rows below give T cell receptor beta chains drawn from one sample of a study of cytomegalovirus exposure and HLA in healthy donors. The assay was immunoSEQ multiplex PCR, and TCRdb's table has in-frame clones only and misses some. The table has about 200,000 clones, roughly 80% seen once. Sequencing was carried out using PBMCs. All receptors derive from a woman under 30 in good health and CMV-seronegative. CDR3s include the opening cysteine and the closing phenylalanine or tryptophan. Each record gives: V gene, J gene, D gene, clone size, CDR3 protein, CDR3 DNA. A D gene is named only where the DNA matches it firmly. Expanded clones are given a class, and other clones once, few, many or no size at all.

TRBV6-1	TRBJ2-3	-	-	CASSASQGIPPDTQYF	TGTGCCAGCAGTGCCTCACAGGGAATCCCTCCAGATACGCAGTATTTT
TRBV6-1	TRBJ2-7	TRBD1	-	CASSEGYGDSSYEQYF	TGTGCCAGCAGTGAAGGTTATGGGGACAGCTCCTACGAGCAGTACTTC
TRBV6-5	TRBJ1-3	-	once	CASSYSGSFAGNTIYF	TGTGCCAGCAGTTACTCTGGCTCTTTCGCTGGAAACACCATATATTTT
TRBV6-6	TRBJ1-1	-	-	CASSYSSPGTEAFF	TGTGCCAGCAGTTACTCGTCCCCAGGAACTGAAGCTTTCTTT
TRBV7-9	TRBJ2-1	-	-	CASSVERAHNEQFF	TGTGCCAGCAGCGTAGAGCGGGCCCACAATGAGCAGTTCTTC
TRBV19	TRBJ1-2	TRBD1	-	CATQQGGGHPGYTF	TGTGCCACCCAACAAGGAGGGGGCCACCCAGGCTACACCTTC
TRBV4-1	TRBJ2-3	-	-	CASSPATDTQYF	TGCGCCAGCAGCCCAGCGACTGATACGCAGTATTTT
TRBV29-1	TRBJ2-5	TRBD2	-	CSAHSGETQYF	TGCAGCGCCCATAGCGGGGAGACCCAGTACTTC
TRBV7-9	TRBJ1-1	TRBD1	few	CASSARQGLNTEAFF	TGTGCCAGCAGCGCCCGACAGGGGTTGAACACTGAAGCTTTCTTT
TRBV28	TRBJ1-5	TRBD1	once	CASSLTQGALINQPQHF	TGTGCCAGCAGTTTAACCCAGGGGGCGCTGATCAATCAGCCCCAGCATTTT
TRBV7-9	TRBJ1-2	-	-	CASSLEPGNYGYTF	TGTGCCAGCAGCTTAGAACCGGGTAACTATGGCTACACCTTC
TRBV6-6	TRBJ1-2	-	few	CASSYYGYGYTF	TGTGCCAGCAGTTACTACGGCTATGGCTACACCTTC
TRBV11-3	TRBJ1-1	-	-	CASSPQENTEAFF	TGTGCCAGCAGCCCACAGGAGAACACTGAAGCTTTCTTT
TRBV27	TRBJ1-1	-	once	CASSLQGSEAFF	TGTGCCAGCAGTTTACAGGGGTCTGAAGCTTTCTTT
TRBV11-3	TRBJ1-1	TRBD1	once	CASTPARGRGLDTEAFF	TGTGCCAGCACCCCGGCCAGGGGGCGCGGATTGGACACTGAAGCTTTCTTT
TRBV6-6	TRBJ2-1	-	-	CASSYSSNEQFF	TGTGCCAGCAGTTATAGTTCTAATGAGCAGTTCTTC
TRBV7-2	TRBJ2-1	TRBD1	-	CASRTGGAVNEQFF	TGTGCCAGCCGGACAGGGGGCGCGGTCAATGAGCAGTTCTTC
TRBV27	TRBJ2-6	TRBD1	-	CASSRDRGFGAGANVLTF	TGTGCCAGCAGTAGGGACAGGGGATTTGGTGCTGGGGCCAACGTCCTGACTTTC
TRBV5-1	TRBJ2-5	TRBD1	-	CASSVTGGSETQYF	TGCGCCAGCAGCGTGACAGGGGGCAGTGAGACCCAGTACTTC
TRBV27	TRBJ2-5	-	-	CASGPSAFNGETQYF	TGTGCCAGCGGCCCGTCTGCGTTCAACGGGGAGACCCAGTACTTC
TRBV29-1	TRBJ2-3	TRBD1	-	CSVLMTGNGDTQYF	TGCAGCGTACTAATGACAGGGAATGGAGATACGCAGTATTTT
TRBV6-5	TRBJ2-1	-	-	CASSYSRFSNNEQFF	TGTGCCAGCAGTTACTCGAGGTTCAGTAACAATGAGCAGTTCTTC